Here is one TCR beta chain with its context. Sequencing was performed with immunoSEQ multiplex PCR; in TCRdb, only in-frame clones are kept and a portion is missing. Of around 220,000 clones in the sample, roughly nine tenths were seen once. The data were taken from a study of blood T cell repertoires in COVID-19. Trimming took 3 bases from V and 0 from J, leaving 23 bases between them. The CDR3 is made up of 19 amino acids. Germline V lookup: CDR1 SEHNR, CDR2 FQNEAQ (reference sequence). V gene TRBV7-9 combines with J gene TRBJ1-2, with D possibly being TRBD1 (6 bases). The TCR sequence derives from a woman in her fifties or sixties with acute or convalescent COVID-19. Sequenced sample: peripheral blood. In DNA form, the CDR3 reads TGTGCCAGCAGCTTGGTGTCGGGGGGCCCTCTTTTAGCTAACTATGGCTACACCTTC. Translated: CASSLVSGGPLLANYGYTF.